Sequencing of this T cell receptor beta chain was carried out in a study of regulatory T cells in long-lasting Graves disease. Study as a whole: With positive TSH receptor antibodies and over 5 years of antithyroid drugs, Graves' disease was considered persistent.

This clonotype was seen many times. Stated time point: persistent/refractory GD, antithyroid drugs over 5 years with positive TRAb. RNA extracted from PBMCs served as the sequencing template. iRepertoire HTBI primers and Arm-PCR of CDR3 regions built TCR beta libraries. Per the original methods: Throughout the samples, researchers identified 60 to 70 TRBV and some 14 TRBJ segments. TCRdb redid the calling of the multiplex PCR reads with MiXCR, one entry per CDR3 protein. TCRdb's processing, not the authors', yielded these V and J calls. The sample holds more than 300,000 distinct CDR3 sequences; around 20% are singletons and the top ten take roughly 29%. Trimming at V came to 0 bases and at J to 3 bases, leaving 5 bases not matched to a gene. The CDR3 is 16 amino acids.

The receptor was isolated from a female donor with Graves disease. V gene TRBV12-3 or TRBV12-4 combines with J gene TRBJ2-7; 10 bases fit TRBD2. The sample here was peripheral blood mononuclear cells (PBMCs), taken when the disease was refractory, from a patient treated with antithyroid drugs. CDR3 nucleotides: TGTGCCAGCAGTTTAGCGGGGACTAGCGTCTACTACGAGCAGTACTTC. Its translation is CASSLAGTSVYYEQYF.